This record covers a single T cell receptor (beta chain). Clones were read by immunoSEQ multiplex PCR, and TCRdb kept only the in-frame ones, dropping some. Among 200,000 or so clones listed, 84% were seen once. The data were taken from a study of blood T cell repertoires in COVID-19. Participants were aged about 18 to 95 years, lived in 20 to 25 US areas, and enrolled virtually. Which cohort a participant joined came from the clinical history participants gave. Per the germline V gene, CDR1 is SNHLY and CDR2 is FYNNEI. Trimming pared 5 bases from V and 1 base from J, leaving 9 bases between. CDR3 length equals 14 residues.

The chain employs TRBV2 and TRBJ1-5; D is uncertain. The sample was PBMCs or T cells enriched from blood (not recorded which). This TCR derives from a man in his forties or fifties who had recovered from COVID-19. The DNA for the CDR3 is TGTGCCAGCAGTCCTCTAACGAGCAATCAGCCCCAGCATTTT. It is translated as CASSPLTSNQPQHF.